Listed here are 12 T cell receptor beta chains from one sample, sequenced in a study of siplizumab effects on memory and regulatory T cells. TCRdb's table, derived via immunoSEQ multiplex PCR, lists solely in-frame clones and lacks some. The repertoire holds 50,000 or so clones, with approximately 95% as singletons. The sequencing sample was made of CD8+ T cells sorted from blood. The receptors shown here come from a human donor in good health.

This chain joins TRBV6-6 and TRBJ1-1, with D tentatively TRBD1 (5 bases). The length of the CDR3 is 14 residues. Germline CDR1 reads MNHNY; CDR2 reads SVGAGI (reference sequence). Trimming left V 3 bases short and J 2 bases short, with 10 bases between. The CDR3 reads CASSYGGQNTEAFF. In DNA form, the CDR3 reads TGTGCCAGCAGTTATGGGGGTCAAAACACTGAAGCTTTCTTT.

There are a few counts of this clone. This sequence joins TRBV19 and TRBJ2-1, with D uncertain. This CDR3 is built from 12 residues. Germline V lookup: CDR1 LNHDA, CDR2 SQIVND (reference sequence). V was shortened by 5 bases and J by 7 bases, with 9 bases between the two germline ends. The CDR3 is CASSPWDNEQFF. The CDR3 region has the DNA TGTGCCAGTAGTCCCTGGGATAATGAGCAGTTCTTC. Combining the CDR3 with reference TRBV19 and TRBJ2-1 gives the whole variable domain DGGITQSPKYLFRKEGQNVTLSCEQNLNHDAMYWYRQDPGQGLRLIYYSQIVNDFQKGDIAEGYSVSREKKESFPLTVTSAQKNPTAFYLCASSPWDNEQFFGPGTRLTVL.

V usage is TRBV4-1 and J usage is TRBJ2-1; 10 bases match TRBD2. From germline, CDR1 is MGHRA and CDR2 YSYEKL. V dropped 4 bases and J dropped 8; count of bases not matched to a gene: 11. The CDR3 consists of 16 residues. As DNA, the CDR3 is TGCGCCAGCAGCCTGTACTTAGCGGGAGGCTTCGATGAGCAGTTCTTC. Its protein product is CASSLYLAGGFDEQFF.

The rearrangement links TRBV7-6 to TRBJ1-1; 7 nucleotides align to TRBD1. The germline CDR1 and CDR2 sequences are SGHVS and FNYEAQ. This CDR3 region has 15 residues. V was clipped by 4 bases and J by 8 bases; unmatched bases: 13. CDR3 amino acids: CASSSYPRDSPEAFF. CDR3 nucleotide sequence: TGTGCCAGCAGCTCCTACCCCCGGGACAGCCCAGAAGCTTTCTTT.

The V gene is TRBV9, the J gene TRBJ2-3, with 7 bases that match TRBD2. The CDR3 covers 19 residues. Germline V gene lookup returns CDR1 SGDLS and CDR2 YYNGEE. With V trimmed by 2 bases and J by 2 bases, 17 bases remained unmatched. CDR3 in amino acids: CASSVPRVSGAGVTDTQYF. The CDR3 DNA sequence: TGTGCCAGCAGCGTGCCTCGTGTTAGTGGGGCGGGAGTCACAGATACGCAGTATTTT.

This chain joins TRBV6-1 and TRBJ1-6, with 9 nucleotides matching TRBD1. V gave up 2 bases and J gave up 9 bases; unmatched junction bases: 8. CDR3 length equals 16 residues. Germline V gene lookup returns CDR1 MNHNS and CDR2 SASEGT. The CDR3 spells CASSETPGQGRSPLHF. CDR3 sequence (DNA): TGTGCCAGCAGTGAAACACCGGGACAGGGTCGTTCACCCCTCCACTTT.

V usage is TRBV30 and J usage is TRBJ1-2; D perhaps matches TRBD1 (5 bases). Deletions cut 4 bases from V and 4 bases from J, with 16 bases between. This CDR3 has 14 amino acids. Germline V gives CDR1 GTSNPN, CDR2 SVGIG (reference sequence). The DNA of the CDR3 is TGTGCCTGGACTCCAGGGACCTCCGGCTATGGCTACACCTTC. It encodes CAWTPGTSGYGYTF.

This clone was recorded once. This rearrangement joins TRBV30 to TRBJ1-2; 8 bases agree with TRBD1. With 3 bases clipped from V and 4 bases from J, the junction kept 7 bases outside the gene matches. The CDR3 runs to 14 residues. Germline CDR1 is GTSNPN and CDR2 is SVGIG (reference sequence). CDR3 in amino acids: CAWSATGAGYGYTF. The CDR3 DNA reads TGTGCCTGGAGCGCGACAGGGGCTGGCTATGGCTACACCTTC.

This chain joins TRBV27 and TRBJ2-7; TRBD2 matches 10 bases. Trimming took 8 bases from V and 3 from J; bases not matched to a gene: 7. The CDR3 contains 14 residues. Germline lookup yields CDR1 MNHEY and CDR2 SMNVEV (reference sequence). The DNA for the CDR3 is TGTGCCAGCTCCACTAGCGGGGACAACTACGAGCAGTACTTC. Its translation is CASSTSGDNYEQYF.

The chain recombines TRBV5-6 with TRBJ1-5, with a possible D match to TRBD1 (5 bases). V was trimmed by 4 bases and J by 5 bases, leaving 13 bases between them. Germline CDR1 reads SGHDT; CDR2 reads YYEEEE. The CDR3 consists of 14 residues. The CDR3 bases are TGTGCCAGCAGCCGATGGGGGGGAGATCAGCCCCAGCATTTT. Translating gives CASSRWGGDQPQHF.

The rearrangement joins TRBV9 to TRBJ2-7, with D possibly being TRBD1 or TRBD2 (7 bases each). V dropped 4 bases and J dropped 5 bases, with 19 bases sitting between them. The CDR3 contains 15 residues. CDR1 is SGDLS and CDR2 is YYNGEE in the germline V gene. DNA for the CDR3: TGTGCCAGCAGCCCAGGGGGAGCGGGAACCCACGAGCAGTACTTC. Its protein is CASSPGGAGTHEQYF.

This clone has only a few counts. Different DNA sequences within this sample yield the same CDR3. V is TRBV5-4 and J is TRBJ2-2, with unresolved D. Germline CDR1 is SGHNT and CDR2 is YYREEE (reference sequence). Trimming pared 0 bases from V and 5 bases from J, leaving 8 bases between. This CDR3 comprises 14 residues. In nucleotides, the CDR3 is TGTGCCAGCAGCTTGGCCGATAATACCGGGGAGCTGTTTTTT. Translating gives CASSLADNTGELFF.